This entry concerns a single TCR beta chain. The antigen is undetermined. The sample comes from a study of shared clonotypes between healthy human individuals. The overall study: Samples came from two female and a few male donors aged 18 to 49. Whole-study results and caveats: Naive subsets usually exceeded memory subsets in estimated richness.

Researchers ran the assay at a deep level. Clones were read by immunoSEQ multiplex PCR, and TCRdb kept only the in-frame ones, dropping some. The table lists 90,000 to 120,000 clones, over 65% of them singletons. This TCR was recovered from a woman under 40 in good health. The source material was memory CD8+ T cells sorted from blood. Specified subset: CD45RO+ cells pooled with CCR7-negative TemRA cells.

DNA for the CDR3: TGTGCCAGCAGTGAAGAGCCGGGACAGGGGGCGGATGAGCAGTTCTTC. Protein product: CASSEEPGQGADEQFF. This rearrangement joins TRBV6-1 to TRBJ2-1; TRBD1 agrees at 12 bases. This CDR3 has 16 residues. Germline-derived CDR1 and CDR2 are MNHNS and SASEGT. J gave up 8 bases and V 1 base, and 6 bases lay outside the gene matches.